This TCR beta chain stems from a study of CD8 T cells in ankylosing spondylitis. Findings and caveats of the study: Seemingly distinctive of ankylosing spondylitis blood was a TCR beta motif formed by eight highly homologous variants.

CDR1 DFQATT and CDR2 SNEGSKA come from the germline V gene (reference sequence). The CDR3 extends over 14 amino acids. Trimming took 2 bases from V and 7 from J; bases not matched to a gene: 11. TCRdb called the 5' RACE reads again in MiXCR, with one record for every CDR3 protein. The sample carries fewer than 550,000 distinct CDR3 sequences, about 5% recorded once. This clonotype was seen repeatedly, ten times or more. The antigen remains unidentified. The rearrangement links TRBV20-1 to TRBJ2-7; 7 bases agree with TRBD1. The sequence came from a male donor with ankylosing spondylitis. The sequenced material came from blood, either unsorted or a sorted T cell fraction (not recorded which). CDR3 sequence: CSARKGAGLAEQYF. The DNA of the CDR3 is TGCAGTGCTAGAAAGGGGGCAGGCCTCGCTGAGCAGTACTTC.